This T cell receptor (beta chain) was profiled in a study of blood T cell repertoires in COVID-19. Overall study: The origin of the acute and convalescent COVID-19 samples was the United States, Italy and Spain. PBMCs, B-cell-depleted T cells, or T cells provided the cDNA or gDNA that made up the material.

Only a few counts were recorded for this clone. Per the authors' pipeline: Reference gene primer amplification yielded estimated nucleated cell counts. Measured with immunoSEQ multiplex PCR; TCRdb has only the in-frame clones, and not every one. V and J calls and clone size are given by that table; D and trimming were obtained from the DNA. Among more than 40,000 clones listed, around 90% were seen once. This CDR3 is built from 12 residues. Germline CDR1 MNHEY, CDR2 SVGAGI. Unmatched junction bases numbered 5, after V lost 11 bases and J lost 1 base. Sequenced material: peripheral blood. The V and J genes are TRBV6-5 and TRBJ2-7; 7 bases line up with TRBD1. The sequence was collected from a man older than 75 with acute or convalescent COVID-19. CDR3 DNA: TGTGCCGGCGGACAGGCTTCCTACGAGCAGTACTTC. It is translated as CAGGQASYEQYF.